The 20 T cell receptor beta chains below were found in one sample sequenced in a study of T cell changes during pregnancy in multiple sclerosis. TCRdb keeps only in-frame clones here, not all; method: immunoSEQ multiplex PCR. This sample has some 96,000 clones, with approximately 90% found just once. This specimen consisted of peripheral blood, obtained after pregnancy. The receptor set was obtained from a female donor with multiple sclerosis, enrolled in a pregnancy study.

The chain combines TRBV6-5 with TRBJ1-5; 8 nucleotides align to TRBD1. After removal of 6 bases from V and 2 bases from J, the junction contained 6 bases not matched to a gene. Germline values: CDR1 MNHEY, CDR2 SVGAGI. The CDR3 contains 15 residues. The CDR3 loop reads CASSRQGTGNQPQHF. Here the CDR3 DNA reads TGTGCCAGCAGCCGACAGGGGACGGGCAATCAGCCCCAGCATTTT.

The chain couples TRBV6-1 to TRBJ1-2, with D perhaps TRBD1 (5 bases). Germline-derived CDR1 and CDR2 are MNHNS and SASEGT. This CDR3 contains 15 residues. V gave up 1 base and J gave up 4 bases, with 13 bases separating them. The CDR3 region is CASSEGGGMVYGYTF. The CDR3, as DNA: TGTGCCAGCAGTGAAGGCGGGGGAATGGTCTATGGCTACACCTTC.

The chain uses TRBV4-2 and TRBJ2-7; 9 bases are shared with TRBD2. The CDR3 has 16 residues. From germline, CDR1 is LGHNA and CDR2 YNFKEQ. Unmatched junction bases numbered 8, after V lost 1 base and J lost 4 bases. The CDR3 DNA is TGTGCCAGCAGCCAAGTCAGGGAGCGGGAGGAGTACGAGCAGTACTTC. It specifies CASSQVREREEYEQYF.

This chain connects TRBV5-4 to TRBJ2-1; TRBD2 aligns across 8 bases. J lost 2 bases, V lost 0 bases, and 7 bases had no gene match. Germline-derived CDR1 and CDR2 are SGHNT and YYREEE (reference sequence). The CDR3 extends over 17 amino acids. The CDR3 coding sequence is TGTGCCAGCAGCTTGGCCGGTCGGGGGGGGCCCTACAATGAGCAGTTCTTC. Protein: CASSLAGRGGPYNEQFF.

The genes are TRBV11-2 and TRBJ2-2; no clear D. The germline CDR1 and CDR2 sequences are SGHAT and FQNNGV. The CDR3 loop spans 17 amino acids. V was clipped by 2 bases and J by 0 bases, with 13 bases between them. CDR3 region: CASSLFQAPTNTGELFF. The CDR3 region has the DNA TGTGCCAGCAGCTTATTTCAGGCTCCAACGAACACCGGGGAGCTGTTTTTT.

The V and J genes are TRBV11-3 and TRBJ1-1; weak D call: TRBD1 (5 bases). CDR3 length: 16 residues. Germline CDR1 and CDR2: SGHNT and YENEEA. V gave up 1 base and J gave up 4 bases, with 16 bases separating them. The CDR3, as DNA: TGTGCCAGCAGCTTAGGGTCAGGGTCCTATTTCACTGAAGCTTTCTTT. This encodes CASSLGSGSYFTEAFF.

The chain has TRBV9 and TRBJ2-1; tentative D call: TRBD2 (6 bases). Between the trimmed V and J ends, which lost 1 base and 8 bases, there was a span of 22 bases. Per the germline V gene, CDR1 is SGDLS and CDR2 is YYNGEE. The CDR3 is 17 amino acids. The CDR3: CASSVFGAGKVDHEQFF. The CDR3 DNA is TGTGCCAGCAGCGTATTCGGGGCGGGAAAGGTTGATCATGAGCAGTTCTTC.

This rearrangement joins TRBV9 to TRBJ1-1; TRBD1 aligns across 7 bases. The CDR3 is made up of 14 amino acids. In germline, CDR1 is SGDLS, CDR2 YYNGEE. V was pared by 3 bases and J by 1 base, with 3 bases of the junction left unmatched. The CDR3 DNA sequence: TGTGCCAGCAGCGCGACAGGGAGGAACACTGAAGCTTTCTTT. Translation gives CASSATGRNTEAFF.

This chain links TRBV4-1 with TRBJ1-4; the D gene is possibly TRBD1 (5 bases). This CDR3 spans 17 amino acids. Between the trimmed V and J ends, which lost 0 bases and 1 base, there was a span of 12 bases. Per the germline V gene, CDR1 is MGHRA and CDR2 is YSYEKL. The CDR3 here is CASSQDWGVVTNEKLFF. The CDR3, as DNA: TGCGCCAGCAGCCAAGATTGGGGCGTGGTAACTAATGAAAAACTGTTTTTT.

This chain links TRBV27 with TRBJ1-1; 7 bases map to TRBD1. The CDR3 has 13 amino acids. Trimming at V came to 3 bases and at J to 4 bases, leaving 2 bases not matched to a gene. Germline loops: CDR1 MNHEY, CDR2 SMNVEV (reference sequence). The CDR3 loop is CASSFRGSTEAFF. In DNA form, the CDR3 reads TGTGCCAGCAGTTTCAGGGGGAGCACTGAAGCTTTCTTT.

This clone was found once. The gene calls are TRBV7-8 and TRBJ1-1, with a tentative D call TRBD1 (5 bases). V was trimmed by 1 base and J by 1 base, leaving 7 bases between them. The CDR3 is 14 residues long. In germline, CDR1 is SGHVS, CDR2 FQNEAQ. CDR3 region: CASSLGTGNTEAFF. As DNA, the CDR3 is TGTGCCAGCAGCTTAGGAACAGGGAACACTGAAGCTTTCTTT.

V is TRBV7-2 and J is TRBJ2-5, with TRBD2 matching 12 bases. The CDR3 contains 15 residues. The J segment lost 7 bases and the V segment lost 1 base, leaving 4 bases of the junction unmatched. CDR1 and CDR2 (germline): SGHTA, FQGNSA. The CDR3 DNA is TGTGCCAGCAGCTTAGGGCTAGCGGGGGGGCTGACCCAGTACTTC. Residues: CASSLGLAGGLTQYF. Full variable domain (remainder filled in from reference TRBV7-2 and TRBJ2-5): GAGVSQSPSNKVTEKGKDVELRCDPISGHTALYWYRQSLGQGLEFLIYFQGNSAPDKSGLPSDRFSAERTGGSVSTLTIQRTQQEDSAVYLCASSLGLAGGLTQYFGPGTRLLVL.

This clone has only a few counts. This chain connects TRBV7-9 to TRBJ2-4, with D perhaps matching TRBD2 (6 bases). Germline CDR1 reads SEHNR; CDR2 reads FQNEAQ (reference sequence). V lost 2 bases and J 7 bases, leaving 12 bases between the germline ends. The CDR3 has 14 residues. In DNA, the CDR3 is TGTGCCAGCAGCTTACGCCAGGAGGGGAACATTCAGTACTTC. It translates to CASSLRQEGNIQYF.

This clone was counted a single time. The J gene is TRBJ2-5, the V gene TRBV5-4; D call uncertain. Trimming cost V 2 bases and J 1 base, with 15 bases left between them. The CDR3 length is 16 residues. The V gene's germline CDR1 is SGHNT and CDR2 YYREEE (reference sequence). CDR3 loop: CASSFGQRGVQETQYF. CDR3 nucleotides: TGTGCCAGCAGCTTTGGCCAGCGTGGAGTCCAAGAGACCCAGTACTTC.

The chain links TRBV5-8 to TRBJ1-2; TRBD1 aligns across 7 bases. The length of the CDR3 is 14 residues. Germline loops: CDR1 SGHTS, CDR2 YDEGEE. J was trimmed by 7 bases and V by 0 bases; bases with no gene match: 6. DNA for the CDR3: TGTGCCAGCAGCTTGGCCGGGACAGCCGCTGGCTACACCTTC. This gives the protein CASSLAGTAAGYTF.

The chain is built from TRBV5-4 and TRBJ2-1, with a possible D match to TRBD2 (7 bases). Trimming pared 3 bases from V and 2 bases from J, leaving 12 bases between. The CDR3 has 15 amino acids. CDR1 and CDR2 from the germline V gene are SGHNT and YYREEE (reference sequence). Here the CDR3 reads CASSYRGGAYNEQFF. For the CDR3, the DNA is TGTGCCAGCAGCTACCGAGGGGGGGCCTACAATGAGCAGTTCTTC.

This clone was picked up one time. The CDR3 DNA sequence: TGTGCCAGTAGTATGGGGACAGGGCGTAAGAACACTGAAGCTTTCTTT. Protein product: CASSMGTGRKNTEAFF. The chain links TRBV19 to TRBJ1-1, with TRBD1 matching 9 bases. Losses at the gene ends were 3 bases for V and 1 base for J; bases not matched to a gene: 6. Germline V lookup: CDR1 LNHDA, CDR2 SQIVND (reference sequence). The CDR3 loop spans 16 amino acids. Using reference TRBV19 and TRBJ1-1 for the parts outside the CDR3, the full variable domain is DGGITQSPKYLFRKEGQNVTLSCEQNLNHDAMYWYRQDPGQGLRLIYYSQIVNDFQKGDIAEGYSVSREKKESFPLTVTSAQKNPTAFYLCASSMGTGRKNTEAFFGQGTRLTVV.

The V and J genes are TRBV10-3 and TRBJ2-5; possibly TRBD2 for D (5 bases). V was clipped by 6 bases and J by 2 bases, with 10 bases between them. CDR3 length: 13 residues. Germline V gene lookup returns CDR1 ENHRY and CDR2 SYGVKD. DNA of the CDR3: TGTGCCATCAGGCACGACTATCAAGAGACCCAGTACTTC. It yields the protein CAIRHDYQETQYF.

This CDR3 reads CASSYTADNEQFF. In DNA, the CDR3 is TGTGCCAGCAGTTACACCGCGGACAATGAGCAGTTCTTC. The chain combines TRBV6-5 with TRBJ2-1; D is uncertain. The CDR3 has 13 amino acids. The V gene's germline CDR1 is MNHEY and CDR2 SVGAGI. The V end was cut by 2 bases, the J end by 5 bases, with 7 bases between.

The rearrangement joins TRBV4-3 to TRBJ1-1; maybe TRBD1 (5 bases). V lost 2 bases, J lost 2 bases, and 12 bases lay in between. Germline-derived CDR1 and CDR2 are LGHNA and YSLEER. The CDR3 runs 15 residues. CDR3 region: CASSQYSQGNTEAFF. DNA of the CDR3: TGCGCCAGCAGCCAATATAGTCAGGGAAACACTGAAGCTTTCTTT.